The 20 T cell receptor beta chains listed next were all sequenced from one sample in a study of technical replicates of blood from a few donors. The assay was immunoSEQ multiplex PCR, and TCRdb's table has in-frame clones only and misses some. The sample shows 90,000 to 100,000 clones, about 95% of them seen only once. Sequencing was done on a sample of T cells isolated from PBMCs. The receptor source for this set is a human donor in good health.

V usage is TRBV7-9 and J usage is TRBJ2-3, with TRBD2 matching 7 bases. This CDR3 comprises 14 residues. Germline CDR1 SEHNR, CDR2 FQNEAQ (reference sequence). V was pared by 4 bases and J by 4 bases, with 5 bases of the junction left unmatched. This CDR3 reads CASSWGGRPDTQYF. The CDR3 nucleotides are TGTGCCAGCAGCTGGGGGGGGAGGCCAGATACGCAGTATTTT.

The genes are TRBV28 and TRBJ1-3; perhaps TRBD1 as D (5 bases). The CDR3 contains 16 residues. Trimming removed 4 bases from V and 0 bases from J, with 13 bases in between. Germline V gene sequence: CDR1 MDHEN, CDR2 SYDVKM. CDR3 nucleotides: TGTGCCAGCAGTTCAAGAGGACACTTCTCTGGAAACACCATATATTTT. Translation: CASSSRGHFSGNTIYF.

The V gene is TRBV11-3, the J gene TRBJ2-7; TRBD2 aligns across 11 bases. The V and J ends lost 5 bases and 4 bases, in that order; junction bases with no gene match: 4. The CDR3 contains 14 residues. CDR1 and CDR2 (germline): SGHNT, YENEEA. The CDR3 region has the DNA TGTGCCAGCAGCCCGGGACTAGCGGAATACGAGCAGTACTTC. This gives the protein CASSPGLAEYEQYF.

This chain connects TRBV30 to TRBJ2-5, with D maybe TRBD2 (7 bases). Germline loops: CDR1 GTSNPN, CDR2 SVGIG (reference sequence). The CDR3 has 15 residues. The V and J ends lost 2 bases and 5 bases respectively, with 18 bases between them. The CDR3 DNA sequence: TGTGCCTGGAGTCCAACGTTGGGGGGGGCTGAGACCCAGTACTTC. Encoded protein: CAWSPTLGGAETQYF.

The chain carries TRBV29-1 and TRBJ2-3; 11 bases align to TRBD2. CDR3 length: 15 residues. Unmatched junction bases numbered 10, after V lost 5 bases and J lost 6 bases. In germline, CDR1 is SQVTM, CDR2 ANQGSEA. CDR3 in amino acids: CSVWDSGLAADTQYF. CDR3 bases: TGCAGCGTTTGGGATTCGGGACTAGCGGCGGATACGCAGTATTTT.

V and J are TRBV13 and TRBJ2-6; a weak D match, TRBD1 (6 bases). V lost 8 bases, J lost 4 bases, and 24 bases lay in between. This CDR3 spans 18 amino acids. Germline V gene data show CDR1 as PRHDT and CDR2 as FYEKMQ (reference sequence). CDR3 sequence (DNA): TGTGCCAGCTTCTCGATCGGGACACCGTCAGAGGGGGCCAACGTCCTGACTTTC. Translating gives CASFSIGTPSEGANVLTF.

The J gene is TRBJ1-2, the V gene TRBV7-3; 8 bases align to TRBD1. V gave up 3 bases and J gave up 8 bases; unmatched junction bases: 8. There are 14 residues in the CDR3. CDR1 and CDR2 (germline): SGHTA, FQGTGA. The DNA for the CDR3 is TGTGCCAGCAGCTTGACAGGGGTTCAAGGCGGCTACACCTTC. It specifies CASSLTGVQGGYTF.

CDR3 sequence (DNA): TGCGCCAGCAGCTTGGTGGGACAGGGGAAAAGTTACGAGCAGTACTTC. Its protein product is CASSLVGQGKSYEQYF. The chain employs TRBV5-1 and TRBJ2-7; 10 nucleotides align to TRBD1. The CDR3 spans 16 residues. Germline trimming cut 0 bases from V and 4 bases from J; bases unmatched to any gene: 7. CDR1 and CDR2 from the germline V gene are SGHRS and YFSETQ.

V gene TRBV5-4 combines with J gene TRBJ1-2; 8 bases line up with TRBD1. The germline CDR1 and CDR2 sequences are SGHNT and YYREEE (reference sequence). The CDR3 consists of 14 residues. V was pared by 4 bases and J by 3 bases, with 5 bases of the junction left unmatched. For the CDR3, the DNA is TGTGCCAGCAGCATCGACAGGGGATACTATGGCTACACCTTC. Translation gives CASSIDRGYYGYTF.

V and J are TRBV12-1 and TRBJ1-1; the listed D gene, TRBD1, was not tested against the DNA. TRBV12-1 is an annotated pseudogene. CDR3 size: 17 residues. The CDR3 DNA sequence: TGTGCCAGCAGCTCCTTAGGGACAGGGATCAGAAACACTGAAGCTTTCTTT. It encodes CASSSLGTGIRNTEAFF.

The chain employs TRBV6-5 and TRBJ1-2; the D is unclear. The CDR3 contains 14 residues. The V end lost 8 bases, the J end lost 8 bases, and 21 bases lay between the germline ends. Germline V gives CDR1 MNHEY, CDR2 SVGAGI. CDR3 bases: TGTGCCAGCCACACGGTAGCGAACCCTCAAGGCTACACCTTC. Translating gives CASHTVANPQGYTF.

The chain carries TRBV10-1 and TRBJ1-2; 10 bases line up with TRBD1. The V segment lost 2 bases and the J segment 6 bases; nucleotides outside the gene matches: 15. The CDR3 is 18 amino acids. CDR1 WNHNN and CDR2 SYGVQD come from the germline V gene (reference sequence). The CDR3 nucleotides read TGCGCCAGCAGTGAGCCAGTCCGGGACAGGGGAAAGGGTAATGGCTACACCTTC. Translation: CASSEPVRDRGKGNGYTF.

The chain employs TRBV7-3 and TRBJ2-7; maybe TRBD2 (5 bases). The CDR3 loop spans 16 amino acids. Germline-derived CDR1 and CDR2 are SGHTA and FQGTGA. The ends were cut back, 5 bases at V and 2 bases at J, with 19 bases in the middle. CDR3 sequence: CASSLSPPTGTYEQYF. The CDR3 DNA is TGTGCCAGCAGCCTTAGTCCCCCGACGGGGACCTACGAGCAGTACTTC.

V and J are TRBV27 and TRBJ2-2; TRBD2 agrees at 7 bases. The CDR3 has 13 residues. In germline, CDR1 is MNHEY, CDR2 SMNVEV (reference sequence). Germline trimming cut 6 bases from V and 7 bases from J; bases unmatched to any gene: 5. In DNA, the CDR3 is TGTGCCAGCAGGGCGGGAGAAGTCGGGGAGCTGTTTTTT. It translates to CASRAGEVGELFF.

This rearrangement joins TRBV9 to TRBJ2-6; D gene uncertain. CDR1 and CDR2 from the germline V gene are SGDLS and YYNGEE. The CDR3 sequence is 16 residues long. The V gene lost 4 bases and the J gene lost 2 bases, with 13 bases spanning the gap. CDR3 nucleotide sequence: TGTGCCAGCAGCCTCCAGATATCAGCTGGGGCCAACGTCCTGACTTTC. Translated, it gives CASSLQISAGANVLTF. Based on the CDR3 plus reference TRBV9 and TRBJ2-6, the full variable domain is DSGVTQTPKHLITATGQRVTLRCSPRSGDLSVYWYQQSLDQGLQFLIQYYNGEERAKGNILERFSAQQFPDLHSELNLSSLELGDSALYFCASSLQISAGANVLTFGAGSRLTVL.

V and J are TRBV20-1 and TRBJ2-1; D call uncertain. CDR3 length: 11 amino acids. In germline, CDR1 is DFQATT, CDR2 SNEGSKA (reference sequence). V lost 6 bases and J 4 bases, leaving 7 bases between the germline ends. The CDR3 nucleotides are TGCAGTGCCAATCTATACAATGAGCAGTTCTTC. Its translation is CSANLYNEQFF.

The rearrangement links TRBV5-1 to TRBJ2-3; possible D gene TRBD1, 6 bases. V dropped 0 bases and J dropped 4 bases, with 9 bases sitting between them. This CDR3 is 14 amino acids long. Germline CDR1 and CDR2: SGHRS and YFSETQ. Here the CDR3 reads CASSLDTGPDTQYF. The CDR3, as DNA: TGCGCCAGCAGCTTGGATACAGGGCCAGATACGCAGTATTTT. The variable domain in full, with the rest retrieved from reference TRBV5-1 and TRBJ2-3, is KAGVTQTPRYLIKTRGQQVTLSCSPISGHRSVSWYQQTPGQGLQFLFEYFSETQRNKGNFPGRFSGRQFSNSRSEMNVSTLELGDSALYLCASSLDTGPDTQYFGPGTRLTVL.

The gene calls are TRBV5-1 and TRBJ2-3; unclear D gene. CDR1 is SGHRS, CDR2 YFSETQ, per germline. This CDR3 is built from 16 residues. The V and J ends lost 2 bases and 5 bases respectively, with 18 bases between them. The CDR3 nucleotides read TGCGCCAGCAGCTTATTGGCGGAACTCAGTCAAGATACGCAGTATTTT. Residues: CASSLLAELSQDTQYF.

The chain links TRBV2 to TRBJ1-5, with D unclear. Trimming left V 6 bases short and J 0 bases short, with 6 bases between. The CDR3 sequence is 13 residues long. In germline, CDR1 is SNHLY, CDR2 FYNNEI. As DNA, the CDR3 is TGTGCCAGCAGCTTATATAGCAATCAGCCCCAGCATTTT. The encoded protein is CASSLYSNQPQHF.

J is TRBJ1-3 and V is TRBV29-1; a weak D match, TRBD1 (6 bases). The V gene lost 4 bases and the J gene lost 0 bases, with 13 bases spanning the gap. The CDR3 is made up of 15 amino acids. Germline CDR1 SQVTM, CDR2 ANQGSEA. This CDR3 reads CSVGVRGASGNTIYF. DNA of the CDR3: TGCAGCGTTGGCGTCAGGGGTGCCTCTGGAAACACCATATATTTT. Full variable domain (remainder filled in from reference TRBV29-1 and TRBJ1-3): SAVISQKPSRDICQRGTSLTIQCQVDSQVTMMFWYRQQPGQSLTLIATANQGSEATYESGFVIDKFPISRPNLTFSTLTVSNMSPEDSSIYLCSVGVRGASGNTIYFGEGSWLTVV.